This is a list of T cell receptor beta chains from one sample in a study of blood T cell repertoires in COVID-19. Produced via immunoSEQ multiplex PCR; TCRdb's table is partial and in-frame only. The table has about 150,000 clones, roughly 80% seen once. Sequencing was done on a sample of peripheral blood. These receptors came from a woman aged 40 to 50 with active or convalescent COVID-19. CDR3s include the opening cysteine and the closing phenylalanine or tryptophan. The D gene is left open where the match is weak. Expanded clones get a size class; other rows say once, few or many, or leave the size out.

>TRBV28|TRBJ2-1|NA|NA
TGTGCCAGCAGTTTAAGTTTTCAGAAATACAATGAGCAGTTCTTC
CASSLSFQKYNEQFF
>TRBV9|TRBJ1-2|NA|NA
TGTGCCAGCAGCCCCCGTTCCGGGCGGGACGACGTGGGGGACTACACCTTC
CASSPRSGRDDVGDYTF
>TRBV10-3|TRBJ1-2|NA|NA
TGTGCCATCAGTGTATCCCCCCCGGCAGGGTCCGGCTACACCTTC
CAISVSPPAGSGYTF
>TRBV5-1|TRBJ2-1|TRBD2|NA
TGCGCCAGCAGCTTGACTAGCGGGGGGCCCAATGAGCAGTTCTTC
CASSLTSGGPNEQFF
>TRBV27|TRBJ1-1|NA|once
TGTGCCAGTTCCGCGGGGAGAAAGACTGAAGCTTTCTTT
CASSAGRKTEAFF
>TRBV5-6|TRBJ1-2|NA|NA
TGTGCCAGCAGCCCGGCGGGAGGCTATGGCTACACCTTC
CASSPAGGYGYTF
>TRBV3-1/TRBV3-2|TRBJ2-7|NA|NA
TGTGCCAGCAGCCTCATAACAGGCTCCTACGAGCAGTACTTC
CASSLITGSYEQYF
>TRBV27|TRBJ1-5|TRBD1|NA
TGTGCCAGCAGTGCCGGGACAGGTGGGTATCAGCCCCAGCATTTT
CASSAGTGGYQPQHF
>TRBV10-3|TRBJ2-1|TRBD1|NA
TGTGCCTCCCAGGCCGGACAGGTCTACAATGAGCAGTTCTTC
CASQAGQVYNEQFF
>TRBV5-1|TRBJ2-7|NA|NA
TGCGCCAGCAGCTTGGCTGTGGGCGCCTACGAGCAGTACTTC
CASSLAVGAYEQYF
>TRBV5-5|TRBJ2-7|TRBD1|NA
TGTGCCAGCAGCCCCGGACAGGGCTCCTACGAGCAGTACTTC
CASSPGQGSYEQYF
>TRBV5-5|TRBJ1-1|TRBD1|NA
TGTGCCAGCAGCTTGGACCCGACAGGGCTGAACACTGAAGCTTTCTTT
CASSLDPTGLNTEAFF
>TRBV5-1|TRBJ1-3|NA|NA
TGCGCCAGCCGGGGACACCAGGGTGGAAACACCATATATTTT
CASRGHQGGNTIYF
>TRBV15|TRBJ2-7|NA|NA
TGTGCCACCAGCAGAGTCCGACAATCCTACGAGCAGTACTTC
CATSRVRQSYEQYF
>TRBV6-1|TRBJ2-1|NA|NA
TGTGCCAGCAGTGAAACAAACATCAATGAGCAGTTCTTC
CASSETNINEQFF
>TRBV15|TRBJ1-4|NA|few
TGTGCCACCAGCAGACCCCCGGGGGGGTATGAAAAACTGTTTTTT
CATSRPPGGYEKLFF
>TRBV5-8|TRBJ1-2|NA|NA
TGTGCCAGCAGCTTGGCTCTAACAGGGTTGAACTATGGCTACACCTTC
CASSLALTGLNYGYTF
>TRBV30|TRBJ2-2|TRBD2|NA
TGTGCCTGGACTTGGGCGGGAGTGGCCGGGGAGCTGTTTTTT
CAWTWAGVAGELFF
>TRBV7-9|TRBJ2-1|NA|NA
TGTGCCAGCAGCTTAAGGAGCCAGGAGCAGTTCTTC
CASSLRSQEQFF
>TRBV5-1|TRBJ1-1|TRBD1|NA
TGCGCCAGCAGCTCTAGACAGGGATTGAACACTGAAGCTTTCTTT
CASSSRQGLNTEAFF
>TRBV18|TRBJ2-7|NA|NA
TGTGCCAGCTCACCTGCCCTAGGGTTGACGACAGGCGGGCAGTACTTC
CASSPALGLTTGGQYF
>TRBV19|TRBJ1-5|NA|NA
TGTGCCAGTAGTATAGTTTTCCGAGGAGGGCGGAGCAATCAGCCCCAGCATTTT
CASSIVFRGGRSNQPQHF
>TRBV10-2|TRBJ2-4|NA|once
TGCGCCAGCAGTGGAGGTAGAAGGGCCAAAAACATTCAGTACTTC
CASSGGRRAKNIQYF
>TRBV30|TRBJ1-1|TRBD1|NA
TGTGCCTGGAGTGTACGGAGGGACAGGGGTTTTACTGAAGCTTTCTTT
CAWSVRRDRGFTEAFF
>TRBV28|TRBJ2-7|TRBD1|NA
TGTGCCAGCAGGGGGGACAGGGTCTCCTACGAGCAGTACTTC
CASRGDRVSYEQYF
>TRBV7-2|TRBJ1-3|NA|NA
TGTGCCAGCAGCTTAGGGGCAGGGGTTGGAAACACCATATATTTT
CASSLGAGVGNTIYF
>TRBV21-1|TRBJ1-1|NA|NA
TGTGCCAGCAGCAACGAAGGGACAGTCCTGGTGGTCACTGAAGCTTTCTTT
CASSNEGTVLVVTEAFF
>TRBV9|TRBJ2-6|NA|NA
TGTGCCAGCAGCGTAGAGATCAGGGGCCCCGCCAACGTCCTGACTTTC
CASSVEIRGPANVLTF
>TRBV30|TRBJ1-5|NA|once
TGTGCCTGGAGTCTGGCTTATAGCAATCAGCCCCAGCATTTT
CAWSLAYSNQPQHF
>TRBV12-5|TRBJ1-2|NA|NA
TGTGCTAGTGGTTTGGGAACAGGGTTGCGGGGCTACACCTTC
CASGLGTGLRGYTF
>TRBV28|TRBJ1-1|NA|NA
TGTGCCAGCACCTACGCGGCCCAGGGTGAAGCTTTCTTT
CASTYAAQGEAFF
>TRBV6-5|TRBJ2-1|NA|NA
TGTGCCAGCAGTCCCGCCGGGCAGGGTGGAAATGAGCAGTTCTTC
CASSPAGQGGNEQFF
>TRBV4-1|TRBJ2-7|NA|NA
TGCGCCAGCAGCCAACAGGGCCCGAGAAACGAGCAGTACTTC
CASSQQGPRNEQYF
>TRBV29-1|TRBJ1-2|NA|NA
TGCAGCGTTGACAGGGCGAGCTATGGCTACACCTTC
CSVDRASYGYTF
>TRBV6-5|TRBJ1-3|NA|NA
TGTGCCAGCAGGCCACAGGGCCCTGGAAACACCATATATTTT
CASRPQGPGNTIYF
>TRBV28|TRBJ1-2|TRBD1|NA
TGTGCCAGCAGTTTAGGGACAGGGTCTAACTATGGCTACACCTTC
CASSLGTGSNYGYTF
>TRBV5-6|TRBJ1-1|NA|few
TGTGCCAGCAGCTTGTGGCAGGGAATCGAGGCTTTCTTT
CASSLWQGIEAFF
>TRBV2|TRBJ1-1|NA|NA
TGTGCCAGCAGTGTCGGGGAGAACACTGAAGCTTTCTTT
CASSVGENTEAFF
>TRBV28|TRBJ1-3|NA|NA
TGTGCCAGCAGTTTCGGAGGGATAGGAAACACCATATATTTT
CASSFGGIGNTIYF
>TRBV10-2|TRBJ1-5|TRBD1|NA
TGCGCCAGCAGTGGACAGGGGGTGAATCAGCCCCAGCATTTT
CASSGQGVNQPQHF
>TRBV27|TRBJ2-7|NA|NA
TGTGCCAGCAGTTTGGGGGCGGGAGCCCTCTACGAGCAGTACTTC
CASSLGAGALYEQYF
>TRBV5-1|TRBJ1-4|NA|once
TGCGCCAGCAGCCGGGGGGCTAATGAAAAACTGTTTTTT
CASSRGANEKLFF